This is a list of T cell receptor beta chains from one sample in a study of cytomegalovirus exposure and HLA in healthy donors. Some clones are missing from TCRdb's copy, which holds only in-frame ones; the method was immunoSEQ multiplex PCR. The data show 160,000 or so clones, around 80% seen once. Material for sequencing was PBMCs. These receptors were taken from a man aged 35 to 55 in good health and CMV-seronegative. CDR3s include the opening cysteine and the closing phenylalanine or tryptophan. Each record gives: clone size, J gene, V gene, D gene, CDR3 DNA, CDR3 protein. The D gene is left open where the match is weak. Size tells how often a clone was seen (once, few, many) or the class of an expanded clone, and some rows leave it out.

clone size: NA; J gene: TRBJ2-3; V gene: TRBV11-2; D gene: TRBD2; CDR3 DNA: TGTGCCAGCAGCTTAACTAGCGGGAGAGGGACAGATACGCAGTATTTT; CDR3 protein: CASSLTSGRGTDTQYF
clone size: NA; J gene: TRBJ1-5; V gene: TRBV6-6; D gene: NA; CDR3 DNA: TGTGCCAGCAGTTACTGGGCGGGGAATCAGCCCCAGCATTTT; CDR3 protein: CASSYWAGNQPQHF
clone size: NA; J gene: TRBJ2-7; V gene: TRBV5-1; D gene: TRBD1; CDR3 DNA: TGCGCCAGCAGCTCGACAGGGATGAACTCCTACGAGCAGTACTTC; CDR3 protein: CASSSTGMNSYEQYF
clone size: NA; J gene: TRBJ1-5; V gene: TRBV6-5; D gene: NA; CDR3 DNA: TGTGCCAGCACCATGAGGGGGGGACAGCCCCAGCATTTT; CDR3 protein: CASTMRGGQPQHF
clone size: NA; J gene: TRBJ1-2; V gene: TRBV5-6; D gene: NA; CDR3 DNA: TGTGCCAGCAGCTTGAGGCAGGGCGATGGCTACACCTTC; CDR3 protein: CASSLRQGDGYTF
clone size: NA; J gene: TRBJ1-1; V gene: TRBV5-4; D gene: TRBD1; CDR3 DNA: TGTGCCAGCAGCCTGCAGGGGGTAGACACTGAAGCTTTCTTT; CDR3 protein: CASSLQGVDTEAFF
clone size: NA; J gene: TRBJ2-2; V gene: TRBV6-6; D gene: TRBD2; CDR3 DNA: TGTGCCAGCAGCTCTAGCGGGAGAGAAAACACCGGGGAGCTGTTTTTT; CDR3 protein: CASSSSGRENTGELFF
clone size: NA; J gene: TRBJ2-2; V gene: TRBV18; D gene: NA; CDR3 DNA: TGTGCCAGCTCACCAGGGCCGGACACCGGGGAGCTGTTTTTT; CDR3 protein: CASSPGPDTGELFF
clone size: NA; J gene: TRBJ1-6; V gene: TRBV19; D gene: NA; CDR3 DNA: TGTGCCAGTAGTACAAGGGACTCCCCGGCCTCACCCCTCCACTTT; CDR3 protein: CASSTRDSPASPLHF
clone size: NA; J gene: TRBJ1-2; V gene: TRBV7-2; D gene: NA; CDR3 DNA: TGTGCCAGCAGTGGGGGGGTCGTTGGCTACACCTTC; CDR3 protein: CASSGGVVGYTF
clone size: NA; J gene: TRBJ2-1; V gene: TRBV27; D gene: NA; CDR3 DNA: TGTGCCAGCAGTGTCAGGGGGAGGAATGAGCAGTTCTTC; CDR3 protein: CASSVRGRNEQFF
clone size: NA; J gene: TRBJ1-4; V gene: TRBV29-1; D gene: NA; CDR3 DNA: TGCAGCGTACTGGACACGGTTGCAACTAATGAAAAACTGTTTTTT; CDR3 protein: CSVLDTVATNEKLFF
clone size: NA; J gene: TRBJ2-2; V gene: TRBV5-6; D gene: TRBD2; CDR3 DNA: TGTGCCAGCAGCCCACGACTAGCCTGGGAGCTGTTTTTT; CDR3 protein: CASSPRLAWELFF
clone size: once; J gene: TRBJ1-6; V gene: TRBV4-3; D gene: NA; CDR3 DNA: TGCGCCAGCAGCCAAGAGAGGACCTATAATTCACCCCTCCACTTT; CDR3 protein: CASSQERTYNSPLHF
clone size: NA; J gene: TRBJ1-1; V gene: TRBV5-1; D gene: TRBD1; CDR3 DNA: TGCGCCAGCAGCTCCAGCAGGGGGATGAACACTGAAGCTTTCTTT; CDR3 protein: CASSSSRGMNTEAFF
clone size: NA; J gene: TRBJ2-7; V gene: TRBV7-2; D gene: TRBD2; CDR3 DNA: TGTGCCAGCAGCGAGACTAGCGGGGCCCCAGGCGAGCAGTACTTC; CDR3 protein: CASSETSGAPGEQYF
clone size: few; J gene: TRBJ2-2; V gene: TRBV6-5; D gene: NA; CDR3 DNA: TGTGCCAGCAGTTATTCCAACTTCGCGAACACCGGGGAGCTGTTTTTT; CDR3 protein: CASSYSNFANTGELFF
clone size: NA; J gene: TRBJ2-1; V gene: TRBV5-1; D gene: NA; CDR3 DNA: TGCGCCAGCAGCTCATCCCCGGGTTATGATTACAATGAGCAGTTCTTC; CDR3 protein: CASSSSPGYDYNEQFF
clone size: NA; J gene: TRBJ1-1; V gene: TRBV27; D gene: NA; CDR3 DNA: TGTGCCAGCAGTAGACAGGCGCTGAACACTGAAGCTTTCTTT; CDR3 protein: CASSRQALNTEAFF
clone size: few; J gene: TRBJ1-6; V gene: TRBV7-9; D gene: NA; CDR3 DNA: TGTGCCAGCAGCCTCCCCTATGGAGGCTCACCCCTCCACTTT; CDR3 protein: CASSLPYGGSPLHF
clone size: NA; J gene: TRBJ1-2; V gene: TRBV7-9; D gene: TRBD1; CDR3 DNA: TGTGCCAGCAGCTTAATCATGACAGGGGAAAGTGGCTACACCTTC; CDR3 protein: CASSLIMTGESGYTF